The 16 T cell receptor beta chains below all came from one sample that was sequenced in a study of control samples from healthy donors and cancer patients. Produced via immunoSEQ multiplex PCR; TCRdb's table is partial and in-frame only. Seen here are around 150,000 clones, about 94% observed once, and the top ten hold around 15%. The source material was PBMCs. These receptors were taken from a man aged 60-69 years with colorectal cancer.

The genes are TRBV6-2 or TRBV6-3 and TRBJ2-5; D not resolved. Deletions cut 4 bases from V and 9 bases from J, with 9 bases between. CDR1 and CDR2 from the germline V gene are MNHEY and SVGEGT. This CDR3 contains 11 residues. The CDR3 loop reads CASSFYEAQYF. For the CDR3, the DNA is TGTGCCAGCAGTTTCTATGAGGCCCAGTACTTC.

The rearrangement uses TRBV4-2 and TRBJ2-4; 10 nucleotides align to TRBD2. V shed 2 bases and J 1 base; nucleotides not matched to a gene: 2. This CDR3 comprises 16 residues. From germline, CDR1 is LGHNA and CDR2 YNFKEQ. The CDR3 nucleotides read TGTGCCAGCAGCCAACTTAGCGGGGGGGCCAAAAACATTCAGTACTTC. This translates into CASSQLSGGAKNIQYF.

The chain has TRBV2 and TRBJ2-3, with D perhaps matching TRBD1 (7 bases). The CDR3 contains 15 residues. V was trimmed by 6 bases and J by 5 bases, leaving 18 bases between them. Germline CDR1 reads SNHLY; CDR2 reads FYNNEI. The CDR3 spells CASRGGQIVGDTQYF. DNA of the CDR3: TGTGCCAGCAGGGGGGGACAGATCGTTGGAGATACGCAGTATTTT.

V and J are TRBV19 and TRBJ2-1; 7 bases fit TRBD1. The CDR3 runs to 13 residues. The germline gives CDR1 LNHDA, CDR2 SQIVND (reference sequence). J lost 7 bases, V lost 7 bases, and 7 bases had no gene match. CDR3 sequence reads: CASNEGARNEQFF. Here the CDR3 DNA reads TGTGCCAGTAACGAGGGGGCCAGGAATGAGCAGTTCTTC.

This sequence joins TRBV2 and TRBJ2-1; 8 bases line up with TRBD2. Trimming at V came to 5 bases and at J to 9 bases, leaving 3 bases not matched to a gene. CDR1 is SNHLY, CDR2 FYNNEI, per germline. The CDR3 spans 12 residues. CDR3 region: CASSWTSFEQFF. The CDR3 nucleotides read TGTGCCAGCAGTTGGACTAGCTTTGAGCAGTTCTTC.

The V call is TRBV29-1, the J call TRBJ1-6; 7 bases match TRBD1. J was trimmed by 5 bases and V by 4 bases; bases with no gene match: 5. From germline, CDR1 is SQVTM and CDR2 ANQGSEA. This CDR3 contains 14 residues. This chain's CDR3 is CSVVPQGDNSPLHF. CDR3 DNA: TGCAGCGTTGTCCCGCAGGGGGATAATTCACCCCTCCACTTT.

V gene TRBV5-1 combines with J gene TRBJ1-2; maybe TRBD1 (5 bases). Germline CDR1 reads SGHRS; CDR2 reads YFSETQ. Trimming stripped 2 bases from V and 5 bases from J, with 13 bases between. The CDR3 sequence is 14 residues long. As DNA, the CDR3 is TGCGCCAGCAGCTTCCAGGGATTGGAGTATGGCTACACCTTC. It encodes CASSFQGLEYGYTF.

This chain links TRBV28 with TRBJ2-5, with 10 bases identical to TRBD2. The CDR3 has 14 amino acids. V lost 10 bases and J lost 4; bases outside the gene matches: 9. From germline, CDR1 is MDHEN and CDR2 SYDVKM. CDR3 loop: CATTQRGGRETQYF. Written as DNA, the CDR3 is TGTGCCACCACTCAGCGGGGGGGCCGAGAGACCCAGTACTTC.

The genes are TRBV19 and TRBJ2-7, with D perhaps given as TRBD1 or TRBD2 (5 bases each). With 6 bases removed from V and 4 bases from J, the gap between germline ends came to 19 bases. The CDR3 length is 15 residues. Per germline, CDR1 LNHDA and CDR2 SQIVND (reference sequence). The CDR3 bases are TGTGCCAGTAGGAAATACAGCGAGGGGAGTTACGAGCAGTACTTC. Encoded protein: CASRKYSEGSYEQYF.

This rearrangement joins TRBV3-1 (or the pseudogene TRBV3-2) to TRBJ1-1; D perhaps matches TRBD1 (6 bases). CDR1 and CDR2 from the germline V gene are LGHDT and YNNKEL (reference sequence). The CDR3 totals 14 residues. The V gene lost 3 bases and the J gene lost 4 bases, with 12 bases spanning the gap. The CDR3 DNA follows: TGTGCCAGCAGCCAGGGAAACAGGGCCACTGAAGCTTTCTTT. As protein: CASSQGNRATEAFF.

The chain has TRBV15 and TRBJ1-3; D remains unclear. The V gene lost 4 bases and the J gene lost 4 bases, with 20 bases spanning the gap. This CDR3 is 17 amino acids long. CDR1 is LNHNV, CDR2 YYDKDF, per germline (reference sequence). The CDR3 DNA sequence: TGTGCCACCAGCAATGAATTTACAGCACTGTCGGGAAACACCATATATTTT. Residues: CATSNEFTALSGNTIYF.

CDR3 DNA: TGTGCCAGCAGCTTTTGGGGTTACACTGAAGCTTTCTTT. This translates into CASSFWGYTEAFF. V and J are TRBV5-5 and TRBJ1-1; D call uncertain. The CDR3 contains 13 residues. V was pared by 2 bases and J by 3 bases, with 8 bases between. Per germline, CDR1 SGHKS and CDR2 YYEKEE (reference sequence).

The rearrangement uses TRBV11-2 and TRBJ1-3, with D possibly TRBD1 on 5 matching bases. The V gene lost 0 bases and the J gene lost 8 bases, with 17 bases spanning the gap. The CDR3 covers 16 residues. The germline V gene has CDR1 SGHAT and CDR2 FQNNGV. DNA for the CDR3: TGTGCCAGCAGCTTAGAAATTAAAGGGAGGGGAGACACCATATATTTT. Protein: CASSLEIKGRGDTIYF.

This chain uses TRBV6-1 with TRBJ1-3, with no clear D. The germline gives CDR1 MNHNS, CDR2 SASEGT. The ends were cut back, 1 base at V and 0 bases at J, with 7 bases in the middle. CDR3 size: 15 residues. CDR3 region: CASSEDVSSGNTIYF. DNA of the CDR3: TGTGCCAGCAGTGAAGACGTCAGCTCTGGAAACACCATATATTTT.

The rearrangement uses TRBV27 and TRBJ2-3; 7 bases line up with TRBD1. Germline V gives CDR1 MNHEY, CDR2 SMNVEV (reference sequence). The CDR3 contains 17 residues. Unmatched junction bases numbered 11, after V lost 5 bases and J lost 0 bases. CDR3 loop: CASSTSIDRESTDTQYF. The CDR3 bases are TGTGCCAGCAGTACTTCCATAGACAGGGAGAGCACAGATACGCAGTATTTT.

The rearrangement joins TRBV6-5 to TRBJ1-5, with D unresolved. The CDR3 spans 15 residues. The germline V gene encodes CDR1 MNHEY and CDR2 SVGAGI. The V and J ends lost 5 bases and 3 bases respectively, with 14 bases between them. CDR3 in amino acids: CASSPGRLINQPQHF. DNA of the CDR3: TGTGCCAGCAGTCCCGGGAGGCTGATCAATCAGCCCCAGCATTTT.